This T cell receptor (beta chain) comes out of a study of blood T cell repertoires in COVID-19. Background on the study: Spain, Italy and the United States supplied samples that represented acute and convalescent COVID-19. PBMCs, B-cell-depleted T cells, or T cells provided the cDNA or gDNA that made up the material.

As handled by the study authors: Scientists estimated how many nucleated cells there were by amplifying reference gene primers. Measured with immunoSEQ multiplex PCR; TCRdb has only the in-frame clones, and not every one. D and trimming were read from the DNA, whereas the V and J calls and clone size are those reported in that table. The sample has 250,000 to 350,000 clones, 75% to 90% seen once. The CDR3 is 18 amino acids. In germline, CDR1 is PRHDT, CDR2 FYEKMQ (reference sequence). J gave up 4 bases and V 3 bases, and 13 bases lay outside the gene matches. The chain has TRBV13 and TRBJ2-3; 10 bases align to TRBD2. Specimen: peripheral blood. The source of this sequence is a woman in her thirties or forties who had recovered from COVID-19. CDR3 residues: CASSLEASGSRFADTQYF. CDR3 sequence (DNA): TGTGCCAGCAGCTTGGAGGCTAGCGGGAGTCGGTTTGCAGATACGCAGTATTTT.